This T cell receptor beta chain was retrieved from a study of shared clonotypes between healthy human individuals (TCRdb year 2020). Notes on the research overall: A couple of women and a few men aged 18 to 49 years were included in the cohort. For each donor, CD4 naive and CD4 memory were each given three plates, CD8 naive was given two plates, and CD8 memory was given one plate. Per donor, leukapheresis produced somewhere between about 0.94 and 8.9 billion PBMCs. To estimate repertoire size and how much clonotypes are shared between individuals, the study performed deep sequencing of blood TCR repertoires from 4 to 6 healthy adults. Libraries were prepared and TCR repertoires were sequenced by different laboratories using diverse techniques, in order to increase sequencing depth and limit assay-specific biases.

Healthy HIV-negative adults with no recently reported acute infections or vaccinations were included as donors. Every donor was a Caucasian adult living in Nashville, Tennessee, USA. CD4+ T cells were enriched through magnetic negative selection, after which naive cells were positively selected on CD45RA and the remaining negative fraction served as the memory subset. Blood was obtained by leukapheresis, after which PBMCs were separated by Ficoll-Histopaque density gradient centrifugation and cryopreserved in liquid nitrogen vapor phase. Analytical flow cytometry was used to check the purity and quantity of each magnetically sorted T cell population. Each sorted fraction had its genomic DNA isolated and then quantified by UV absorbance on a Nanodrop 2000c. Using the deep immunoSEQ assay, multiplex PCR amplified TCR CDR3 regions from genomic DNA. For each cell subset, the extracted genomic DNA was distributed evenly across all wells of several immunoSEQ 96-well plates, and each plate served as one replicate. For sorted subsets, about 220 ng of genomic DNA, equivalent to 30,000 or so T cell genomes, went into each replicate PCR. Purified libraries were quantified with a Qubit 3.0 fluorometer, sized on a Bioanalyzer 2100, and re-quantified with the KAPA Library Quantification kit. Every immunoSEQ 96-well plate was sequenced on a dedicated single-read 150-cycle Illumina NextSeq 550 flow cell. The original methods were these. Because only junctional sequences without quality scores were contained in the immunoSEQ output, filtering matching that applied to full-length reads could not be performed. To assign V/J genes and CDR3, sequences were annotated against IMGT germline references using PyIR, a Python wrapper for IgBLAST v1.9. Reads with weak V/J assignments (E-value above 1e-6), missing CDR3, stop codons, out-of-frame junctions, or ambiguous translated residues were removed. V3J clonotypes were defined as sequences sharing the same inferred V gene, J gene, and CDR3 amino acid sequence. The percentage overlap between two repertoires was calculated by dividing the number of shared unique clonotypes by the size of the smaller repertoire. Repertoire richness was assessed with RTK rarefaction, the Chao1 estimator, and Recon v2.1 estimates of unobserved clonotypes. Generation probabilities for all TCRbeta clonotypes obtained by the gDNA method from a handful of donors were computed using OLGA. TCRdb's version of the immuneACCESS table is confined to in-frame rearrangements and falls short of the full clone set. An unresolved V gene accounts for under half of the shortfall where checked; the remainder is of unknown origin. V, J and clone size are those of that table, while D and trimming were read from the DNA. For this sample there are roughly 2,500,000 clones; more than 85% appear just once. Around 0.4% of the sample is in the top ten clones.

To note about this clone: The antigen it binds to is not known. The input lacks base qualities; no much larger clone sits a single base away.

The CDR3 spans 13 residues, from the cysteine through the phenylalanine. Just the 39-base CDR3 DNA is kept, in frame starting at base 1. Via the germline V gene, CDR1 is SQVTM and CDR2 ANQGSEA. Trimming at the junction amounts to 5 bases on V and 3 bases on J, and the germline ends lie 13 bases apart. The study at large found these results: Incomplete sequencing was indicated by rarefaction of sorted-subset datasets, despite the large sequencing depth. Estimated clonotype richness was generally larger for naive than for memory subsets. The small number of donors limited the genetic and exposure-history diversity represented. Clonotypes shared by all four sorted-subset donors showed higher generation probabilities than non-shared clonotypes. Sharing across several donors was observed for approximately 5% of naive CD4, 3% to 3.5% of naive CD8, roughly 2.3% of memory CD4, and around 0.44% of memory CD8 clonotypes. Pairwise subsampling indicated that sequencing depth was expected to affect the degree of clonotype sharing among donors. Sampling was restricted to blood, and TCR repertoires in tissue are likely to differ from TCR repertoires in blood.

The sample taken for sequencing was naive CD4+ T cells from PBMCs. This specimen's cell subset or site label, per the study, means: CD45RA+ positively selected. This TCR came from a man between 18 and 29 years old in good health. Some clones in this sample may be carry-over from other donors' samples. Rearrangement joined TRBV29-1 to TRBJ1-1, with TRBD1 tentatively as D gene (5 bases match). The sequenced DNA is TGCAGCGTTTACGGGGCGGCGGACACTGAAGCTTTCTTT. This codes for CSVYGAADTEAFF.